The clone carrying this TCR beta chain came up once. Its antigen is still unknown. The data originate from a study of T cell responses to AZD1222 COVID-19 vaccine. General study results and limits: Most donors were white British, females outnumbered males, and clonal diversity was possibly underestimated. Breadth and depth of Spike-specific TCRs rose after two AZD1222 doses.

This CDR3 is 14 amino acids long. Germline V gene lookup returns CDR1 SGDLS and CDR2 YYNGEE. Trimming removed 2 bases at V and 0 bases at J, with 8 bases between. TCRdb's copy holds only in-frame clones and misses some; the assay was immunoSEQ multiplex PCR. The table has 87,000 or so clones, around nine tenths seen once. Sample: peripheral blood, taken on day 0 of AZD1222 vaccination. This TCR derives from an adult in good health. The chain links TRBV9 to TRBJ1-2; no clear D. The DNA for the CDR3 is TGTGCCAGCAGCGTGGCGGCTTCTAACTATGGCTACACCTTC. This encodes CASSVAASNYGYTF.